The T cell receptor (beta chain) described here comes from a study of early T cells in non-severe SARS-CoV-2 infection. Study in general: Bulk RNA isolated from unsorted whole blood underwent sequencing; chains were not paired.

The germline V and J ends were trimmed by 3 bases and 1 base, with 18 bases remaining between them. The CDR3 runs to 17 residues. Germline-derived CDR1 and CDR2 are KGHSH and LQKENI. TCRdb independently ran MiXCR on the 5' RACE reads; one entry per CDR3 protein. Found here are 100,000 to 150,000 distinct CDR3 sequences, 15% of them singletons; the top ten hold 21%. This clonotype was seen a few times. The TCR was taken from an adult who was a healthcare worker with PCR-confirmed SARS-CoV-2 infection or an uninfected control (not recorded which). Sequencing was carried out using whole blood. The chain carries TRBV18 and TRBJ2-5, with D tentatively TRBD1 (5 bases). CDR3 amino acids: CASSPAAAGIIQETQYF. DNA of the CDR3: TGTGCCAGCTCACCGGCAGCAGCAGGGATAATCCAAGAGACCCAGTACTTC.